The clone carrying this T cell receptor beta chain was counted between two and nine times. As yet, its antigen is unknown. Graves' hyperthyroidism qualified as stable when ophthalmopathy did not progress within 18 months. Newly diagnosed patients aged 18 to 65 had hyperthyroidism of under 2 months' duration. Not enrolled were patients with uncontrolled infection, other autoimmune disease, pregnancy or lactation. The junction had 5 bases not matched to a gene; V was cut back by 4 bases and J by 6 bases. Looked up from germline, CDR1 is LNHDA and CDR2 is SQIVND (reference sequence). The CDR3 has 14 residues. The data were taken from a study of T cells in Graves' hyperthyroidism and ophthalmopathy. RNA transcripts served as the template for amplifying TCR beta CDR3 regions. HTBI primers drove first-round RT-PCR of the TCR CDR3. TCRdb used MiXCR to reprocess the multiplex PCR reads, holding one entry per CDR3 protein. The data contain some 690,000 distinct CDR3 sequences, roughly 17% of them singletons.

Broader study findings: A model built on 13 V-J features separated ophthalmopathy from stable hyperthyroidism.

This chain connects TRBV19 to TRBJ2-1; 8 bases are shared with TRBD1. The sequence was obtained from a man aged 45 to 65 with Graves' hyperthyroidism. Sequencing input: blood. CDR3 loop: CASSRGDRSNEQFF. The CDR3 nucleotides are TGTGCCAGTAGTAGGGGGGACAGGTCCAATGAGCAGTTCTTC.